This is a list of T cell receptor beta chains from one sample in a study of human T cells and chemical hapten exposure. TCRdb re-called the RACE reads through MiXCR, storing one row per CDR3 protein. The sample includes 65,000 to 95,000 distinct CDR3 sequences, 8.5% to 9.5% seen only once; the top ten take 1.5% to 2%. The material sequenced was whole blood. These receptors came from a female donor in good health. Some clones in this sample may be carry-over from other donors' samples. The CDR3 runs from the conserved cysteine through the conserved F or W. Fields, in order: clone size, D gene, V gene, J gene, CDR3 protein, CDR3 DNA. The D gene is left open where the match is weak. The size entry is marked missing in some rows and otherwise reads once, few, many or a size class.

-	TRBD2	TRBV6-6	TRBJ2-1	CASSYGGLAGISSYNEQFF	TGTGCCAGCAGTTACGGAGGACTAGCGGGGATTTCCTCCTACAATGAGCAGTTCTTC
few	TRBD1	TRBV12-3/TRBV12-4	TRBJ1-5	CASSLGQTSNQPQHF	TGTGCCAGCAGTTTGGGACAGACTAGCAATCAGCCCCAGCATTTT
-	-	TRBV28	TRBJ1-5	CASSFVQGRQPQHF	TGTGCCAGCAGTTTCGTCCAGGGTCGTCAGCCCCAGCATTTT
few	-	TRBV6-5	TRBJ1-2	CASSYGQHYGYTF	TGTGCCAGCAGTTACGGGCAGCACTATGGCTACACCTTC
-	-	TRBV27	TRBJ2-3	CASRRGPGGGTDTQYF	TGTGCCAGTCGACGAGGTCCGGGGGGCGGGACAGATACGCAGTATTTT
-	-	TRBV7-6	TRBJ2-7	CASSPMQGKQSF	TGTGCCAGCAGCCCAATGCAGGGGAAGCAGTCCTTC
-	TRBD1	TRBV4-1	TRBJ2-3	CASSQDWTGATDTQYF	TGCGCCAGCAGCCAAGATTGGACAGGGGCCACAGATACGCAGTATTTT
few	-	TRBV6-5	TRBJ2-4	CASSALGFAKNIQYF	TGTGCCAGCAGTGCCCTGGGGTTCGCCAAAAACATTCAGTACTTC
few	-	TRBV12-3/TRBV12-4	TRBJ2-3	CASSLGASTDTQYF	TGTGCCAGCAGTCTCGGCGCCAGCACAGATACGCAGTATTTT
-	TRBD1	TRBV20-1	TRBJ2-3	CSLGGPRTDTQYF	TGCAGCTTAGGGGGCCCCCGCACAGATACGCAGTATTTT
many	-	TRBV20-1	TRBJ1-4	CSVGGELNEKLFF	TGCAGTGTTGGAGGGGAACTTAATGAAAAACTGTTTTTT
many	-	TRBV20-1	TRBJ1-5	CSARDPFLEAQPQHF	TGCAGTGCTAGAGACCCCTTTTTGGAGGCCCAGCCCCAGCATTTT
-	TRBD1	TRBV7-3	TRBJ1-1	CASSPSGGRNTEAFF	TGTGCCAGCAGCCCCTCAGGGGGCCGGAACACTGAAGCTTTCTTT
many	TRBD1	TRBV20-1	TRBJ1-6	CSARQGLPLHF	TGCAGTGCAAGACAGGGTTTACCCCTCCACTTT
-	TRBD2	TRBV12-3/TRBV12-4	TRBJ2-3	CASGLAGSDTQYF	TGTGCCAGCGGACTAGCAGGATCAGATACGCAGTATTTT
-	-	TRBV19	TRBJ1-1	CASSTWRTAMNTEAFF	TGTGCCAGTAGTACCTGGAGGACAGCAATGAACACTGAAGCTTTCTTT
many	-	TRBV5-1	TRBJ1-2	CASGLTGLDGYTF	TGCGCCAGCGGCCTGACAGGTTTGGATGGCTACACCTTC
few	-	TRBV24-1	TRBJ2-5	CATSAGKLGLGETQYF	TGTGCCACCAGTGCCGGAAAACTAGGGTTGGGAGAGACCCAGTACTTC
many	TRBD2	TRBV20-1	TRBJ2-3	CSAKTSLSTDTQYF	TGCAGTGCTAAGACTAGCCTGAGCACAGATACGCAGTATTTT
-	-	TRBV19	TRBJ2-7	CASSIDSQGAYEQYF	TGTGCCAGTAGTATAGATTCGCAGGGCGCCTACGAGCAGTACTTC
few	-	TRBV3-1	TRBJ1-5	CASSRDVGQPQHF	TGTGCCAGCAGCCGGGACGTTGGTCAGCCCCAGCATTTT
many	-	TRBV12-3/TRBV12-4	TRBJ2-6	CASSSTEFPGANVLTF	TGTGCCAGCAGTTCGACAGAATTCCCTGGGGCCAACGTCCTGACTTTC
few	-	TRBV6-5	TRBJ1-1	CASSYSVLLGNTEAFF	TGTGCCAGCAGTTACTCGGTCCTACTGGGGAACACTGAAGCTTTCTTT
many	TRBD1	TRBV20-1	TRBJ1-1	CSASPSGTGGFSLLNTEAFF	TGCAGTGCTAGCCCTTCTGGGACAGGGGGCTTCTCTTTACTGAACACTGAAGCTTTCTTT
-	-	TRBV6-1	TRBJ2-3	CASSVRDADTQYF	TGTGCCAGCAGTGTAAGGGACGCAGATACGCAGTATTTT
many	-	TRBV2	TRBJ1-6	CASSLVKRVYNSPLHF	TGTGCCAGCAGTTTAGTAAAGCGGGTGTATAATTCACCCCTCCACTTT
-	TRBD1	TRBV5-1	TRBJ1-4	CASSSGQLKEKLFF	TGCGCCAGCAGCTCGGGACAGTTAAAGGAAAAACTGTTTTTT
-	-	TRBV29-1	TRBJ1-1	CSVGSRNTEAFF	TGCAGCGTTGGCAGCCGGAACACTGAAGCTTTCTTT
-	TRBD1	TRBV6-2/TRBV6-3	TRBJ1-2	CASSRIHTGGTNYGYTF	TGTGCCAGCAGCCGTATCCACACAGGGGGCACCAACTATGGCTACACCTTC
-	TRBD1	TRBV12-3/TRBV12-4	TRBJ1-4	CASGIGQGREKLFF	TGTGCCAGCGGTATAGGACAGGGGAGAGAAAAACTGTTTTTT
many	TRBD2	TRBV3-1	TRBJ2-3	CASRSLAGGPDTQYF	TGTGCCAGCAGGTCCCTAGCGGGGGGACCAGATACGCAGTATTTT
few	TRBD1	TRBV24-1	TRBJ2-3	CATSDPGQRYADTQYF	TGTGCCACCAGTGATCCGGGACAGAGATACGCAGATACGCAGTATTTT
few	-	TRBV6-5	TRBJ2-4	CASSYGLIPKKHDPKAKNIQYF	TGTGCCAGCAGTTACGGTTTGATCCCTAAAAAACACGACCCGAAAGCCAAAAACATTCAGTACTTC
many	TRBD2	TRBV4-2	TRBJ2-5	CASSLGLVETQYF	TGTGCCAGCAGCCTAGGACTAGTGGAGACCCAGTACTTC
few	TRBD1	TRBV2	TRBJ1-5	CASHRGDSNQPQHF	TGTGCCAGCCACAGGGGGGATAGCAATCAGCCCCAGCATTTT
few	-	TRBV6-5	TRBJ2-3	CASSSRGAETDTQYF	TGTGCCAGCAGTTCTCGGGGGGCCGAAACAGATACGCAGTATTTT
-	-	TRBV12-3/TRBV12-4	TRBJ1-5	CASSLAVGGFNQPQHF	TGTGCCAGCAGTTTAGCCGTTGGAGGATTCAATCAGCCCCAGCATTTT
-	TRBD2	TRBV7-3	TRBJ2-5	CASSSLAGGPKETQYF	TGTGCCAGCAGCTCTTTAGCGGGGGGGCCGAAAGAGACCCAGTACTTC
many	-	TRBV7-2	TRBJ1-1	CASSLKPAGGTEAFF	TGTGCCAGCAGCTTGAAGCCCGCGGGGGGGACTGAAGCTTTCTTT
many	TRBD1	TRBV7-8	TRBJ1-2	CASSMDRAHNYGYTF	TGTGCCAGCAGCATGGACAGGGCACATAACTATGGCTACACCTTC
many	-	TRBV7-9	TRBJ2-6	CASSSNRVAGANVLTF	TGTGCCAGCAGCTCAAACAGGGTAGCCGGGGCCAACGTCCTGACTTTC
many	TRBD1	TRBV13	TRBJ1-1	CASSLAGTGVLSAEAFF	TGTGCCAGCAGCTTAGCGGGGACAGGGGTTTTGTCGGCTGAAGCTTTCTTT
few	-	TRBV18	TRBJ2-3	CASSRKGTADTQYF	TGTGCCAGCTCACGCAAAGGGACGGCAGATACGCAGTATTTT
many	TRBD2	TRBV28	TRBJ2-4	CASSPPRGLAGGDIQYF	TGTGCCAGCAGTCCTCCTCGCGGACTAGCGGGGGGGGACATTCAGTACTTC
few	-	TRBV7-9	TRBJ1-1	CASSLALGPTEAFF	TGTGCCAGCAGCTTAGCTTTGGGGCCCACTGAAGCTTTCTTT
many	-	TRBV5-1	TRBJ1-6	CASSLESIAFSSLHF	TGCGCCAGCAGCTTGGAGTCGATTGCGTTTAGTTCCCTCCACTTT